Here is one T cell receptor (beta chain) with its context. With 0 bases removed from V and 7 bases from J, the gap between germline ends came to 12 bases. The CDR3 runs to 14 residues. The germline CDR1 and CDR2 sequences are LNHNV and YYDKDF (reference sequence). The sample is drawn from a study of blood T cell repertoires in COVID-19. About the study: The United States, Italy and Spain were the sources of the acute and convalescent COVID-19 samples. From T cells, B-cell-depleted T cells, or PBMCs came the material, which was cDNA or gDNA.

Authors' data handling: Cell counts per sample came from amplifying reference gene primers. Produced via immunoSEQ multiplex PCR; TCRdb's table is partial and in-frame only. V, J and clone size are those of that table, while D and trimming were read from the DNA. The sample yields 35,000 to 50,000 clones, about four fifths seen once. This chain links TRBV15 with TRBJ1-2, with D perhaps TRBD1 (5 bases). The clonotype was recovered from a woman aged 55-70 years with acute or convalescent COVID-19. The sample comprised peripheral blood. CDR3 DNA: TGTGCCACCAGCAGAGATCAACAGGTCGGTGGCTACACCTTC. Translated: CATSRDQQVGGYTF. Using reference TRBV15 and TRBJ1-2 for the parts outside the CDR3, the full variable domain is DAMVIQNPRYQVTQFGKPVTLSCSQTLNHNVMYWYQQKSSQAPKLLFHYYDKDFNNEADTPDNFQSRRPNTSFCFLDIRSPGLGDTAMYLCATSRDQQVGGYTFGSGTRLTVV.